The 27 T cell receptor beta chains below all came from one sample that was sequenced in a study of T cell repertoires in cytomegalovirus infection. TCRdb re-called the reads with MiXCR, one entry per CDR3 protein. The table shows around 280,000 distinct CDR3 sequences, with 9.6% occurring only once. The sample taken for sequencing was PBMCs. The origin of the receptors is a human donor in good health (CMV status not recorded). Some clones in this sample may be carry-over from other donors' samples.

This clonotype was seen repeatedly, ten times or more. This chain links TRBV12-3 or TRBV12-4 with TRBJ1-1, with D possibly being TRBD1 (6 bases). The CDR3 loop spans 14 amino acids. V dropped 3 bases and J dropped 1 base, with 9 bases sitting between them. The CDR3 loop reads CASSFSGQNTEAFF. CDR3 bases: TGTGCCAGCAGTTTCTCGGGACAGAACACTGAAGCTTTCTTT.

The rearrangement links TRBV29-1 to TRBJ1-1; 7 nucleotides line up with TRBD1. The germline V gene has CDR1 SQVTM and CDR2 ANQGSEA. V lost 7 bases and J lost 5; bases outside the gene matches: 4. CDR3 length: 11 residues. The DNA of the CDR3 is TGCAGCGCCTCCAGGGGGACTGAAGCTTTCTTT. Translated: CSASRGTEAFF.

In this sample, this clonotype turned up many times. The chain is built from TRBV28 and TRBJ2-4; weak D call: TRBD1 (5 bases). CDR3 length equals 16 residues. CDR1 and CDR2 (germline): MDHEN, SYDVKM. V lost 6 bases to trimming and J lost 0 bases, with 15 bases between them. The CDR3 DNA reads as TGTGCCAGCAGCTCACCAGGGCACCTAGCCAAAAACATTCAGTACTTC. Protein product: CASSSPGHLAKNIQYF. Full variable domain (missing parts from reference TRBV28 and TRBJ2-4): DVKVTQSSRYLVKRTGEKVFLECVQDMDHENMFWYRQDPGLGLRLIYFSYDVKMKEKGDIPEGYSVSREKKERFSLILESASTNQTSMYLCASSSPGHLAKNIQYFGAGTRLSVL.

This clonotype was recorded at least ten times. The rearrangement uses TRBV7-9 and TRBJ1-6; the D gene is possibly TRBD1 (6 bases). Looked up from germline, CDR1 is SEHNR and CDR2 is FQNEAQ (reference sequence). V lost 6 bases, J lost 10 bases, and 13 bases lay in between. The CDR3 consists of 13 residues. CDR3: CASRGALISPLHF. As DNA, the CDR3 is TGTGCCAGCAGGGGGGCTTTGATCTCACCCCTCCACTTT.

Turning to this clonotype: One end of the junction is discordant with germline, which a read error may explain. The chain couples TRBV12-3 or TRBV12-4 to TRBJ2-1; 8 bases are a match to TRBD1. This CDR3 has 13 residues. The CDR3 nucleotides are TGTGCCAGCAGGGACAGGGTATCGGGCCTCCAGGGCTTC. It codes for CASRDRVSGLQGF.

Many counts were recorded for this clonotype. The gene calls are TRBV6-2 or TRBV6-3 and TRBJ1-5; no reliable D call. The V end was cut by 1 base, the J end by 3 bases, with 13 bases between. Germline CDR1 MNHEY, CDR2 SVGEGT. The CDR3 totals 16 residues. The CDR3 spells CASSYFAGRPNQPQHF. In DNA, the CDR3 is TGTGCCAGCAGTTACTTTGCCGGTCGACCCAATCAGCCCCAGCATTTT.

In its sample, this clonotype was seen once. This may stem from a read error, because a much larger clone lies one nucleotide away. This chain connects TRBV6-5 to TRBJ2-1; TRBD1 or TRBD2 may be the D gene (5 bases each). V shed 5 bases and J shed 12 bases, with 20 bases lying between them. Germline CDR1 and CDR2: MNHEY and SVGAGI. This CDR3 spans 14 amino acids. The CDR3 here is CASSPTTGAHGQFF. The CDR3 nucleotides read TGTGCCAGCAGTCCCACTACCGGGGCCCATGGGCAGTTCTTC.

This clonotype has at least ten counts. The chain's CDR3 is CASSPGQGVGTDTQYF. CDR3 bases: TGCGCCAGCAGCCCAGGACAGGGGGTCGGCACAGATACGCAGTATTTT. V is TRBV5-1 and J is TRBJ2-3; 10 bases map to TRBD1. The CDR3 consists of 16 residues. Germline loops: CDR1 SGHRS, CDR2 YFSETQ. J was trimmed by 1 base and V by 4 bases; bases with no gene match: 6.

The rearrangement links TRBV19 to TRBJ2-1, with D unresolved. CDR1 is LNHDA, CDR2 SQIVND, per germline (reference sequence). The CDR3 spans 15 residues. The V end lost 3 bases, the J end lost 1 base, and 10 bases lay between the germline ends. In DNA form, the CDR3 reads TGTGCCAGTAGTATCGGTATGGGATCCTACAATGAGCAGTTCTTC. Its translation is CASSIGMGSYNEQFF.

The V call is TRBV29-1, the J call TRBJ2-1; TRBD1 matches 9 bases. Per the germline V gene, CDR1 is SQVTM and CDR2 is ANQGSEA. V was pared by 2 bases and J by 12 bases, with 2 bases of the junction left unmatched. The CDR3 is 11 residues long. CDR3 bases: TGCAGCGTTGAATGGGGACAGGGGCAGTTCTTC. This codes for CSVEWGQGQFF.

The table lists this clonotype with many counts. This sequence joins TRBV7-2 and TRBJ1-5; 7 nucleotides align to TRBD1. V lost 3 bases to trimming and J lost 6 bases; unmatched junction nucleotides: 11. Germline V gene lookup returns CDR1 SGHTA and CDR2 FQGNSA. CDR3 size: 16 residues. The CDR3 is CASSLAGRGLPQPQHF. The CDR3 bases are TGTGCCAGCAGCTTGGCGGGCAGGGGGTTACCTCAGCCCCAGCATTTT.

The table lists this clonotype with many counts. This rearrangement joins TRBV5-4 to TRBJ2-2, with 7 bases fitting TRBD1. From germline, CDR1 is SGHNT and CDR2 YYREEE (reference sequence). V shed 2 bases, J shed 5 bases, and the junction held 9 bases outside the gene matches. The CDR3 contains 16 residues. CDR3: CASSFPDRVGTGELFF. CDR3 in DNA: TGTGCCAGCAGCTTCCCAGACAGGGTCGGGACCGGGGAGCTGTTTTTT.

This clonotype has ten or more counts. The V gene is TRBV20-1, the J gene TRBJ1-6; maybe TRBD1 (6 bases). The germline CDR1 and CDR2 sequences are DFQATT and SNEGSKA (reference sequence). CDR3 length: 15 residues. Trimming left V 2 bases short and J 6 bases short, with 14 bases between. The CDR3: CSARTGPRGNSPLHF. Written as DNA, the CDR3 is TGCAGTGCTAGAACAGGGCCTCGGGGTAATTCACCCCTCCACTTT.

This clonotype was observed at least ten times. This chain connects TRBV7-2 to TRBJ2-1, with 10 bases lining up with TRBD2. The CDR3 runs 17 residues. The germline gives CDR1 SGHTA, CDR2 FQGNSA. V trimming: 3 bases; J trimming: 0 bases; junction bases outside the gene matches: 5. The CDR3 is CASSFQRGGLSYNEQFF. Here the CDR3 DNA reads TGTGCCAGCAGCTTCCAGCGGGGGGGCCTCTCCTACAATGAGCAGTTCTTC.

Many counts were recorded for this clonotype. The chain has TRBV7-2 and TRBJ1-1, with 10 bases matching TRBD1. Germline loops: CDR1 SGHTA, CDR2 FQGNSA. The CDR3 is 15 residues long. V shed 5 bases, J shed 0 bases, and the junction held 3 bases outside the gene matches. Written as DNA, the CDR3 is TGTGCCAGCAGCAGACAGGGGGCGCTGAACACTGAAGCTTTCTTT. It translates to CASSRQGALNTEAFF. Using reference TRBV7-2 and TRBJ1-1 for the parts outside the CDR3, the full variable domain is GAGVSQSPSNKVTEKGKDVELRCDPISGHTALYWYRQSLGQGLEFLIYFQGNSAPDKSGLPSDRFSAERTGGSVSTLTIQRTQQEDSAVYLCASSRQGALNTEAFFGQGTRLTVV.

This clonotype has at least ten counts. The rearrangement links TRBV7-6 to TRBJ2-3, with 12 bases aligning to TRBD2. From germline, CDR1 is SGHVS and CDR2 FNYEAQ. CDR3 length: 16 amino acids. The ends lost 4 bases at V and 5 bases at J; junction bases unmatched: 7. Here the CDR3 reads CASSSTSGGFRDTQYF. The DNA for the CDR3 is TGTGCCAGCAGCTCAACTAGCGGGGGGTTTAGAGATACGCAGTATTTT.

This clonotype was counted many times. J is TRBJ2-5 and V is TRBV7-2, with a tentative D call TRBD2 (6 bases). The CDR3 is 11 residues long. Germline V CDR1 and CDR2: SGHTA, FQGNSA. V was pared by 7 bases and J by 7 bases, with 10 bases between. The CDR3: CASNLEGTQYF. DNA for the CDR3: TGTGCCAGCAATCTGGAGGGGACCCAGTACTTC. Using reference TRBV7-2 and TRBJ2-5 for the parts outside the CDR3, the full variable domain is GAGVSQSPSNKVTEKGKDVELRCDPISGHTALYWYRQSLGQGLEFLIYFQGNSAPDKSGLPSDRFSAERTGGSVSTLTIQRTQQEDSAVYLCASNLEGTQYFGPGTRLLVL.

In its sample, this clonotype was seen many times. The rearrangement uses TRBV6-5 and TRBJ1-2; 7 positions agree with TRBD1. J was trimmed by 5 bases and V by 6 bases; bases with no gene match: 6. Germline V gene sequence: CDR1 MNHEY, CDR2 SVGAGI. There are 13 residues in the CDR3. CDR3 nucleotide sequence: TGTGCCAGCAGCCTAGGACAGGCTTATGGCTACACCTTC. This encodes CASSLGQAYGYTF.

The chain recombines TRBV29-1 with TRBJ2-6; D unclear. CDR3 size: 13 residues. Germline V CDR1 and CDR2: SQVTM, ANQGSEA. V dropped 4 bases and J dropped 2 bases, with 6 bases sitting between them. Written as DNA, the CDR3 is TGCAGCGTTGCTTCAACTGGGGCCAACGTCCTGACTTTC. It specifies CSVASTGANVLTF.

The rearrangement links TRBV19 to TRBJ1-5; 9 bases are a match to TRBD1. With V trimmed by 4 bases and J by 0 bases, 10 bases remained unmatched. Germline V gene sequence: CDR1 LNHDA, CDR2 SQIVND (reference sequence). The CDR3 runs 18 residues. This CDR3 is CASSTGQGRGGSNQPQHF. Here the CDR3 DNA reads TGTGCCAGTAGTACCGGACAGGGGCGAGGGGGTAGCAATCAGCCCCAGCATTTT.

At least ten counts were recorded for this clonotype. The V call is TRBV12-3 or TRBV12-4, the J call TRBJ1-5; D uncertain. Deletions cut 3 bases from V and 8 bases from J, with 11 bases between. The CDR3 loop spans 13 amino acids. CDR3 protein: CASSLGSVKPQHF. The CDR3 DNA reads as TGTGCCAGCAGTTTGGGTTCGGTTAAGCCCCAGCATTTT.

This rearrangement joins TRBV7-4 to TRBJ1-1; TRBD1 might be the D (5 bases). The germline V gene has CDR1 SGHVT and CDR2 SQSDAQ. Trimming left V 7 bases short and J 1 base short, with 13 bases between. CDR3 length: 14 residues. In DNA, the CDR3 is TGTGCCAGCACCAAAAACCAGGGGAACACTGAAGCTTTCTTT. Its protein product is CASTKNQGNTEAFF.

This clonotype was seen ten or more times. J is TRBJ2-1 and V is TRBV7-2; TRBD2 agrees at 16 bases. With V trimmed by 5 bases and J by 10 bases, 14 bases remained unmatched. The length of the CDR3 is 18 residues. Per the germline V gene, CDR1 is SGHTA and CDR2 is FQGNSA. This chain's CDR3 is CASSPKNAGTSGGGEQFF. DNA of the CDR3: TGTGCCAGCAGCCCAAAAAACGCCGGGACTAGCGGGGGGGGGGAGCAGTTCTTC.

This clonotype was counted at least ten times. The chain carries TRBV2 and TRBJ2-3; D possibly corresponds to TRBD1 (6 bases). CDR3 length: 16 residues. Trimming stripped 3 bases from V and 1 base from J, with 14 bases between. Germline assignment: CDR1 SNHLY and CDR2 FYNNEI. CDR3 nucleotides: TGTGCCAGCAGTGAGTCTGGACAGATAGGCACAGATACGCAGTATTTT. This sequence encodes CASSESGQIGTDTQYF.

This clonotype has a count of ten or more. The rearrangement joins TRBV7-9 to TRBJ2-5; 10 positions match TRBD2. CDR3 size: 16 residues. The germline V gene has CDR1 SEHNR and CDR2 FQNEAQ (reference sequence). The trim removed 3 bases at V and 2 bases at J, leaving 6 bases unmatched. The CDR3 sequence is CASSFTRTSGQETQYF. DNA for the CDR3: TGTGCCAGCAGCTTCACTCGGACTAGCGGACAAGAGACCCAGTACTTC.

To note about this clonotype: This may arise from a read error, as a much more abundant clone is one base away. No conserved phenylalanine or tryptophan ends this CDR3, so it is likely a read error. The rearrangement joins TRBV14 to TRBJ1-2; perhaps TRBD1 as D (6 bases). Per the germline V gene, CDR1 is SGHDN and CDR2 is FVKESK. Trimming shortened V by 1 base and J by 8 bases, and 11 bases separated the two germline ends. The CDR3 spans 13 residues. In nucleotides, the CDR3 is TGTGCCAGCAGCCAAGTGGGGGCCCTGGGCTACACCCTC. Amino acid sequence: CASSQVGALGYTL.

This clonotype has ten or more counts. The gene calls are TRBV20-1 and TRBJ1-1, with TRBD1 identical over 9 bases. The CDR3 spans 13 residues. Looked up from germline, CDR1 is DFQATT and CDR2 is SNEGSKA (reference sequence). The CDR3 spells CRALKDRGTEAFF. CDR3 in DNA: TGCAGGGCCTTAAAGGACAGGGGCACTGAAGCTTTCTTT.